The T cell receptor beta chain described here comes from a study of cytomegalovirus exposure and HLA in healthy donors. The PCR had 60 Vbeta and 13 Jbeta primers. Sequencing used immunoSEQ multiplex PCR; TCRdb keeps in-frame clones, though not all of them. The sample has over 150,000 clones; 82% are singletons. This TCR was recovered from a girl between 5 and 17 years old in good health and CMV-seropositive. Sample: PBMCs.

CDR3 sequence (DNA): TGCAGCGTCGTAACAGGGGTGGAGGCAGATACGCAGTATTTT. It yields the protein CSVVTGVEADTQYF. The gene calls are TRBV29-1 and TRBJ2-3; 7 bases match TRBD1. Per the germline V gene, CDR1 is SQVTM and CDR2 is ANQGSEA. The V gene end was trimmed by 6 bases and the J gene end by 4 bases; junction bases not matched to a gene: 10. CDR3 size: 14 residues.